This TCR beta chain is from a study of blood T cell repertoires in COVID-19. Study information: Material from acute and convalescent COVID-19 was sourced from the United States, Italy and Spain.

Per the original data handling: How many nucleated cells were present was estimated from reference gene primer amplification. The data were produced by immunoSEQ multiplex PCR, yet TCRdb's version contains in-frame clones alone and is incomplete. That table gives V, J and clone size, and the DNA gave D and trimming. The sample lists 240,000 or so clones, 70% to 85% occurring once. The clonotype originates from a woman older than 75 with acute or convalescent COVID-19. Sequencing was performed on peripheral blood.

The CDR3 loop reads CASSLGGSLLNTEAFF. The CDR3 DNA sequence: TGTGCCAGCAGTTTAGGAGGGAGCCTCTTGAACACTGAAGCTTTCTTT. The chain employs TRBV28 and TRBJ1-1, with D hard to call. V was cut by 2 bases and J by 0 bases, with 13 bases left in between. The CDR3 loop spans 16 amino acids. Germline V gene lookup returns CDR1 MDHEN and CDR2 SYDVKM.